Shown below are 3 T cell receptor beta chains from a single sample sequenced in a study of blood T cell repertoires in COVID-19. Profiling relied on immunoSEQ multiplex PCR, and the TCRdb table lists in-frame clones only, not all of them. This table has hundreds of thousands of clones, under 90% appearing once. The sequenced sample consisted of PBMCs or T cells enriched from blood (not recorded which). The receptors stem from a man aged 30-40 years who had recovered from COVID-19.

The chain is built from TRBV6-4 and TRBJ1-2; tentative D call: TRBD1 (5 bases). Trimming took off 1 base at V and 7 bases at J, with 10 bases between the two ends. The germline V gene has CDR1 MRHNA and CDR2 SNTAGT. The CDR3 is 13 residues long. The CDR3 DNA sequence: TGTGCCAGCAGTGACTACCAGGGCTCTGGCTACACCTTC. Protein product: CASSDYQGSGYTF.

In nucleotides, the CDR3 is TGTGCCAGCAGACGGAGAGAGGTTAACAATGAGCAGTTCTTC. Residues: CASRRREVNNEQFF. The chain joins TRBV6-5 to TRBJ2-1, with unresolved D. CDR1 is MNHEY, CDR2 SVGAGI, per germline. V was trimmed by 6 bases and J by 5 bases, leaving 14 bases between them. This CDR3 has 14 amino acids.

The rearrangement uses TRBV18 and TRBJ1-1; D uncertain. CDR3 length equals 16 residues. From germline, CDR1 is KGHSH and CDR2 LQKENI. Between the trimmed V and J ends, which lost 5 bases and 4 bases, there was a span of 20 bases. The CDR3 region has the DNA TGTGCCAGCTCAGTCCTTGGGTTTATGGAGGGCACTGAAGCTTTCTTT. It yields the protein CASSVLGFMEGTEAFF.